This T cell receptor beta chain was captured in a study of neurological immune-mediated disorders. The cDNA was generated by 5'RACE with 10-nucleotide random UMIs. From the 5' RACE reads, TCRdb called clonotypes with MiXCR, one entry per CDR3 protein. The sample holds 40,000 to 60,000 distinct CDR3 sequences, around 14% seen once. This clonotype appeared many times. The antigen is not known. Study-wide findings and caveats: HTLV-1-associated myelopathy showed the most TCR clonal expansion; multiple sclerosis the least, below healthy controls.

Time point reported: longitudinal time-point 2. Where libraries were unsorted, they were derived from 2 million PBMCs stored at -80 degrees C. This sequence originates from a male donor with HTLV-1-associated myelopathy (HAM/TSP). The specimen was PBMCs.

CDR3 region: CASSSTRTGRQTQYF. The CDR3 nucleotides are TGTGCCAGCAGCTCAACCCGGACAGGGAGACAGACCCAGTACTTC. The chain carries TRBV7-8 and TRBJ2-5, with TRBD1 identical over 8 bases. Germline V gene data show CDR1 as SGHVS and CDR2 as FQNEAQ. Germline trimming cut 4 bases from V and 6 bases from J; bases unmatched to any gene: 10. The CDR3 consists of 15 residues.